The rows below give T cell receptor beta chains drawn from one sample of a study of shared clonotypes between healthy human individuals. The assay was immunoSEQ multiplex PCR, and TCRdb's table has in-frame clones only and misses some. The sample contains about 2.4 million clones, 80% to 95% of which appear only once. The material sequenced was naive CD4+ T cells from PBMCs. All receptors come from a man aged 18 to 29 in good health. Some clones in this sample may be carry-over from other donors' samples. The CDR3 runs from the conserved cysteine through the conserved F or W. The D gene is left open where the match is weak.

D,V,J,CDR3
TRBD2,TRBV7-9,TRBJ2-1,CASSLWREEGEQFF
.,TRBV7-8,TRBJ1-5,CASSTPGDQPQHF
.,TRBV27,TRBJ1-3,CASSSRGSGNTIYF
TRBD2,TRBV9,TRBJ2-2,CASSRSFRTSGLTNTGELFF
.,TRBV2,TRBJ2-3,CASRKGPARADTQYF
.,TRBV6-6,TRBJ2-1,CASSPGLHYNEQFF
.,TRBV4-3,TRBJ1-3,CASSQGNTIYF
.,TRBV7-3,TRBJ2-7,CASRRGIYEQYF
TRBD2,TRBV5-1,TRBJ2-5,CASSLAGPGGETQYF
.,TRBV6-5,TRBJ1-6,CASSPGRYNSPLHF
TRBD2,TRBV28,TRBJ2-1,CASSFIASGVNNEQFF
.,TRBV5-4,TRBJ2-6,CASSLEGTGANVLTF
TRBD1,TRBV10-3,TRBJ2-1,CAIRDGTASSRGNEQFF